This is a list of T cell receptor beta chains from one sample in a study of T cell responses to AZD1222 COVID-19 vaccine. Using immunoSEQ multiplex PCR, the repertoire was profiled, and TCRdb retains in-frame clones only, with some absent. The repertoire holds 100,000 to 120,000 clones, around 88% seen once, with 6.5% in the top ten. This material consisted of peripheral blood, taken 28 days after the second AZD1222 dose. These receptors came from an adult who received the AZD1222 COVID-19 vaccine. The CDR3 runs from the conserved cysteine through the conserved F or W.

v_gene	j_gene	CDR3aa
TRBV7-7	TRBJ2-7	CASSLTASYEQYF
TRBV29-1	TRBJ1-1	CSALASGQAEAFF
TRBV2	TRBJ2-7	CASTQGVYEQYF
TRBV6-6	TRBJ2-3	CASRPRGPGDTQYF
TRBV6-2/TRBV6-3	TRBJ1-1	CASSYSLQGTFMNTEAFF
TRBV6-2/TRBV6-3	TRBJ2-3	CASSPRALGFKDTQYF
TRBV5-1	TRBJ1-2	CASSLGRPGGANYGYTF
TRBV19	TRBJ1-5	CASSSTGGPNQPQHF
TRBV28	TRBJ2-3	CASSFARTSGRYF
TRBV4-1	TRBJ1-2	CASSQETGNYGYTF
TRBV18	TRBJ1-5	CASSPSSEGQPQHF
TRBV6-1	TRBJ1-3	CASSDGPTSGNTIYF
TRBV27	TRBJ1-4	CASSSGGGATNEKLFF
TRBV12-3/TRBV12-4	TRBJ1-2	CASSPDSYYGYTF
TRBV5-5	TRBJ2-4	CASSLRTGNTKNIQYF
TRBV29-1	TRBJ1-1	CSGAGQGNTEAFF
TRBV29-1	TRBJ2-5	CSASIGSETQYF
TRBV6-1	TRBJ2-3	CASSEFRGSTDTQYF
TRBV28	TRBJ2-4	CASMEDGTGINIQYF
TRBV18	TRBJ1-4	CASSPPGADNEKLFF
TRBV7-6	TRBJ2-6	CASSLTTQGQAGANVLTF
TRBV6-5	TRBJ1-5	CASRGTGGNQPQHF
TRBV5-1	TRBJ1-2	CASSFAAASEGYTF
TRBV28	TRBJ1-3	CASSPSRLSGNTIYF
TRBV10-3	TRBJ2-7	CAISEYWTGSNYEQYF
TRBV6-5	TRBJ1-6	CASASPGQGNSPLHF
TRBV28	TRBJ1-4	CASSSDTVEKLFF
TRBV12-3/TRBV12-4	TRBJ2-7	CASSGTGTYEQYF
TRBV5-1	TRBJ2-1	CASSSRLAGNSYNEQFF
TRBV6-5	TRBJ1-2	CASSPGRYQGYTF
TRBV11-1	TRBJ1-2	CASSTPGPSGYTF
TRBV2	TRBJ1-2	CASRERNYGYTF